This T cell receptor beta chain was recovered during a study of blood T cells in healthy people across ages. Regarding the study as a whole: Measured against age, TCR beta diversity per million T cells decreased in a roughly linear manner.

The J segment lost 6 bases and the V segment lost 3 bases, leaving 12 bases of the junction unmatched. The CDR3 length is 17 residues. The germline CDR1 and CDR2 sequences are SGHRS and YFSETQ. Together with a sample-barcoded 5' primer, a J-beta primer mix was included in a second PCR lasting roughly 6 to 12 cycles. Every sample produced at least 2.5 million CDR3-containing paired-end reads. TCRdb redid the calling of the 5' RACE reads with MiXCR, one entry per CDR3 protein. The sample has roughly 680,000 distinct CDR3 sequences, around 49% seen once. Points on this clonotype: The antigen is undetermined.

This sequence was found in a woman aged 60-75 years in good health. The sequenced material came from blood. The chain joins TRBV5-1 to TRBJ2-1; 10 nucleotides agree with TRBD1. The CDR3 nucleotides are TGCGCCAGCAGCTCGGGGGGACAGGGGATCCAGGGCAATGAGCAGTTCTTC. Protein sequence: CASSSGGQGIQGNEQFF.